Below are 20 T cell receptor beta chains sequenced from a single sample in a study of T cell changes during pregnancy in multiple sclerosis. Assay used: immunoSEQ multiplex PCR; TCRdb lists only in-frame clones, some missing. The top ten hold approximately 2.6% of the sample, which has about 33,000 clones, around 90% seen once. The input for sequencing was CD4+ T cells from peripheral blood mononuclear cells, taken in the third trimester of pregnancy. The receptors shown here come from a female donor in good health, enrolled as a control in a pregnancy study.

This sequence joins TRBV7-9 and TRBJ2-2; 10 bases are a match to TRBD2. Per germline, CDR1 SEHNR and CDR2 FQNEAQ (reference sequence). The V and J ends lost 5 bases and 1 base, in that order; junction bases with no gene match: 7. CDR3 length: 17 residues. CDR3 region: CASSVIAGGLNTGELFF. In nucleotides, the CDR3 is TGTGCCAGCAGCGTCATAGCGGGGGGCCTGAACACCGGGGAGCTGTTTTTT.

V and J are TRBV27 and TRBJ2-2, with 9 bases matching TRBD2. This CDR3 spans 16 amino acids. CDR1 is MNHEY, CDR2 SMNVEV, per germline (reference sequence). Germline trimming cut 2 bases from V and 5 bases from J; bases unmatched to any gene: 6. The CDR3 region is CASSLAGGRLTGELFF. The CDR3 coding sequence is TGTGCCAGCAGTTTAGCGGGGGGGAGGTTAACCGGGGAGCTGTTTTTT.

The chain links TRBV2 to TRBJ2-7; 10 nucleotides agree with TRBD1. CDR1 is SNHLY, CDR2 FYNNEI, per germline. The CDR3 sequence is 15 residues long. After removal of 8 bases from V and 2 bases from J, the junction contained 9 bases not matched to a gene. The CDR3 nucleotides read TGTGCCAGCCTTTCTTGGGACAGGGGTGCCTACGAGCAGTACTTC. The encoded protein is CASLSWDRGAYEQYF. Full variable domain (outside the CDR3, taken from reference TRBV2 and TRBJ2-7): EPEVTQTPSHQVTQMGQEVILRCVPISNHLYFYWYRQILGQKVEFLVSFYNNEISEKSEIFDDQFSVERPDGSNFTLKIRSTKLEDSAMYFCASLSWDRGAYEQYFGPGTRLTVT.

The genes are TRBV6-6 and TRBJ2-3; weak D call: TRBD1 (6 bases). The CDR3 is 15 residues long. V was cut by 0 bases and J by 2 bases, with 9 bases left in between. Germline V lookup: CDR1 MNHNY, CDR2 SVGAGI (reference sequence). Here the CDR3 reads CASSYSGATTDTQYF. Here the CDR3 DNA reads TGTGCCAGCAGTTACTCGGGGGCGACCACAGATACGCAGTATTTT.

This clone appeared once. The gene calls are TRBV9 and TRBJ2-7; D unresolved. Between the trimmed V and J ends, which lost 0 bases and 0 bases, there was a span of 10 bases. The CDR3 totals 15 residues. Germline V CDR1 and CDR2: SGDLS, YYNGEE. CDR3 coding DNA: TGTGCCAGCAGCGTAGGACTCATTAGCTCCTACGAGCAGTACTTC. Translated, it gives CASSVGLISSYEQYF.

CDR3 in DNA: TGTGCCAGCAGCTCGGGACAGCGTTCCAGCTATGGCTACACCTTC. It yields the protein CASSSGQRSSYGYTF. V gene TRBV5-8 combines with J gene TRBJ1-2; 7 bases are a match to TRBD1. Per germline, CDR1 SGHTS and CDR2 YDEGEE. This CDR3 has 15 residues. Unmatched junction bases numbered 9, after V lost 3 bases and J lost 4 bases.

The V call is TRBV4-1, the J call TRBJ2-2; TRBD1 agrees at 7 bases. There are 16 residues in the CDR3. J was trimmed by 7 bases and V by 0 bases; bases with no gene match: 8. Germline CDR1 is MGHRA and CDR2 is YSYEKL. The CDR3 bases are TGCGCCAGCAGCCAAGATGCGAGGGGGCGCATCGGGGAGCTGTTTTTT. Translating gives CASSQDARGRIGELFF.

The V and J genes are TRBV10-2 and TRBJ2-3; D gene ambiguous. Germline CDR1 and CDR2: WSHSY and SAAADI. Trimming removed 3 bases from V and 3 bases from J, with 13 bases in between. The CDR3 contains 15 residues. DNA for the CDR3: TGCGCCAGCAGTGAAACAGAGCTTTTGACAGATACGCAGTATTTT. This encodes CASSETELLTDTQYF.

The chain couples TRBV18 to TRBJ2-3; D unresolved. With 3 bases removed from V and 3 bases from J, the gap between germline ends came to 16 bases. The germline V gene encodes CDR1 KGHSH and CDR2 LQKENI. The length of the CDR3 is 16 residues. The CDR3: CASSPPETVRTDTQYF. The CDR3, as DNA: TGTGCCAGCTCACCTCCGGAGACCGTGAGAACAGATACGCAGTATTTT.

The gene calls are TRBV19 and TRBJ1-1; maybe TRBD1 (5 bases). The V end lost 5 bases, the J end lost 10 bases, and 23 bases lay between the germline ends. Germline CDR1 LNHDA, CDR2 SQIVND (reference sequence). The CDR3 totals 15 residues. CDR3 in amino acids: CASSVPNSGRAVAFF. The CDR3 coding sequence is TGTGCCAGTAGTGTACCCAACTCAGGGAGGGCGGTAGCTTTCTTT.

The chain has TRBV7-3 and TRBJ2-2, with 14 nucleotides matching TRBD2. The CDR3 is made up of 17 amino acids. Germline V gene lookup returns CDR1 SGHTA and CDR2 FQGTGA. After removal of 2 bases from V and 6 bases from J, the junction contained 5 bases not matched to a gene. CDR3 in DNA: TGTGCCAGCAGCTTAGGGGGGACTAGCGGGAGTTCCGGGGAGCTGTTTTTT. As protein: CASSLGGTSGSSGELFF.

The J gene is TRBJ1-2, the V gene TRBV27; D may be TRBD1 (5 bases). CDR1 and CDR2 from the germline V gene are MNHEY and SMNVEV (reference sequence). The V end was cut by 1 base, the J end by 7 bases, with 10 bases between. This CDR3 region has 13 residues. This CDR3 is CASSLYRRGGYTF. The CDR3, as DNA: TGTGCCAGCAGTTTATACCGGAGGGGTGGCTACACCTTC.

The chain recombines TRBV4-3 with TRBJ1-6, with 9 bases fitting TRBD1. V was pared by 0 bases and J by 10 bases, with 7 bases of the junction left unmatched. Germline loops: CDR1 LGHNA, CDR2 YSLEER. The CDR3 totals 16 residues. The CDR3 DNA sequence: TGCGCCAGCAGCCAAGAGTACCGACAGGGGGGATCACCCCTCCACTTT. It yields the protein CASSQEYRQGGSPLHF.

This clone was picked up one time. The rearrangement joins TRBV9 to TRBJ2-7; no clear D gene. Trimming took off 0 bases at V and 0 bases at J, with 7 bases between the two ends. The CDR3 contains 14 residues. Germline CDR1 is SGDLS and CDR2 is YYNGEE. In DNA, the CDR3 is TGTGCCAGCAGCGTAGTCGACAACTCCTACGAGCAGTACTTC. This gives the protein CASSVVDNSYEQYF.

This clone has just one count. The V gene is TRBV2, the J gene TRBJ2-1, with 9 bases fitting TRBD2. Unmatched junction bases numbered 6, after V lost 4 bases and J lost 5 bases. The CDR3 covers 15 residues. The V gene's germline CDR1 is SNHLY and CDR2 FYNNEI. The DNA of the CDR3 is TGTGCCAGCAGTGGTAGCGGGAGTATAAACAATGAGCAGTTCTTC. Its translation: CASSGSGSINNEQFF.

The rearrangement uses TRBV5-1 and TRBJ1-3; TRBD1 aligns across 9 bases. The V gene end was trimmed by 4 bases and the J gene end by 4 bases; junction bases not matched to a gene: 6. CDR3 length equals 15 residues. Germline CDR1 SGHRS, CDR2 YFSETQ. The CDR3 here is CASSPRTGEGNTIYF. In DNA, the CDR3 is TGCGCCAGCAGCCCCCGGACAGGGGAAGGAAACACCATATATTTT.

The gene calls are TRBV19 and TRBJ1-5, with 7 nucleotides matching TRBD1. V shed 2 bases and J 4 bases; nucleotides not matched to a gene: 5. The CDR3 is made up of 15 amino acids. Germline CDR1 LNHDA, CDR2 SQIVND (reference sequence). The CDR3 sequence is CASSIPGQINQPQHF. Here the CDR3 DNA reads TGTGCCAGTAGTATACCGGGACAGATTAATCAGCCCCAGCATTTT.

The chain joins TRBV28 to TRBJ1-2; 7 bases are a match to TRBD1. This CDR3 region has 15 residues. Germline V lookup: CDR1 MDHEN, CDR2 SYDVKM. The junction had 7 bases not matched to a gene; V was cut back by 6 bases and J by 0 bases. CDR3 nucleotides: TGTGCCAGCAGCCAACAGGGGAGAACTAACTATGGCTACACCTTC. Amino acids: CASSQQGRTNYGYTF.

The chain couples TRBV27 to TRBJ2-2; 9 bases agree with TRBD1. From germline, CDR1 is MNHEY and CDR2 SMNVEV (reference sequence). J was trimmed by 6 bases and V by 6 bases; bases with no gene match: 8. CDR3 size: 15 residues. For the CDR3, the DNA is TGTGCCAGCAGCCTCCGGGACAGGGACGCCGGGGAGCTGTTTTTT. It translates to CASSLRDRDAGELFF.

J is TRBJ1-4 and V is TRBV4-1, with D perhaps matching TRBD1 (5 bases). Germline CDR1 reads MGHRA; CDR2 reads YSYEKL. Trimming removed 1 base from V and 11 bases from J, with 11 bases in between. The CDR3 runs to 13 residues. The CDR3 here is CASSQVGGYKLFF. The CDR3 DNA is TGCGCCAGCAGCCAAGTGGGGGGGTACAAACTGTTTTTT.